A single sample gave rise to the 7 T cell receptor beta chains below, sequenced in a study of blood T cells in healthy people across ages (dated by TCRdb to between 2014 and 2017). The library was generated by 5' RACE. Sequenced on an Illumina HiSeq 2500. A second roughly 6 to 12 cycle PCR used a sample-barcoded 5' primer and a J-beta primer mix. Starting from the raw public reads, TCRdb applied fastp trimming at Q25, assembled clones with MiXCR and retained in-frame beta chains. Each CDR3 protein gets just one entry, which takes the most common genes and DNA from the rows behind it. The sample table contains roughly 2 million distinct CDR3 sequences; only one count was recorded for around 50% of them. The ten largest clones capture less than 2.5% of the sample. Sequenced input: blood. Every receptor here comes from a woman aged 40-49 years in good health.

The genes are TRBV6-2 or TRBV6-3 and TRBJ2-5; possibly TRBD2 for D (5 bases). Germline V CDR1 and CDR2: MNHEY, SVGEGT. V was trimmed by 0 bases and J by 5 bases, leaving 25 bases between them. The CDR3 length is 19 residues. The CDR3 coding sequence is TGTGCCAGCAGTTACTCGGAGTGGCGAGTCCTAGCCCTTTCGGAGACCCAGTACTTC. Translation: CASSYSEWRVLALSETQYF.

The gene calls are TRBV7-2 and TRBJ2-4, with 9 positions matching TRBD1. The CDR3 sequence is 15 residues long. The V gene end was trimmed by 5 bases and the J gene end by 5 bases; junction bases not matched to a gene: 7. Germline CDR1 SGHTA, CDR2 FQGNSA. Here the CDR3 DNA reads TGTGCCAGCAGCCCCAGAGGGACAGGGCAAAACATTCAGTACTTC. This sequence encodes CASSPRGTGQNIQYF.

The V call is TRBV4-3, the J call TRBJ1-2; possible D gene TRBD1, 6 bases. The V gene lost 3 bases and the J gene lost 4 bases, with 12 bases spanning the gap. CDR1 and CDR2 (germline): LGHNA, YSLEER. The CDR3 runs to 14 residues. DNA for the CDR3: TGCGCCAGCAGCCATGCAGACAGGCCCTATGGCTACACCTTC. It translates to CASSHADRPYGYTF.

The rearrangement uses TRBV6-5 and TRBJ1-4, with TRBD1 as a possible D gene (6 bases). The CDR3 totals 22 residues. Germline V CDR1 and CDR2: MNHEY, SVGAGI. V shed 2 bases and J shed 5 bases, with 33 bases lying between them. CDR3 bases: TGTGCCAGCAGTTACGACGTACCGGGGAGGGGGTTAGTCCCCCAACACAATGAAAAACTGTTTTTT. Encoded protein: CASSYDVPGRGLVPQHNEKLFF.

This sequence joins TRBV2 and TRBJ1-2; 7 bases agree with TRBD1. CDR3 length: 13 residues. In germline, CDR1 is SNHLY, CDR2 FYNNEI. Trimming cost V 10 bases and J 4 bases; bases outside gene matches: 9. The CDR3: CATIQGKSYGYTF. The CDR3 coding sequence is TGTGCCACCATACAGGGGAAATCCTATGGCTACACCTTC.

The V gene is TRBV2, the J gene TRBJ2-4; 13 bases are a match to TRBD2. In germline, CDR1 is SNHLY, CDR2 FYNNEI. The V gene end was trimmed by 6 bases and the J gene end by 15 bases; junction bases not matched to a gene: 14. CDR3 size: 15 residues. The CDR3 bases are TGTGCCAGCAGCTCGGAACCGGGACTAGCGGGACCTTGGTACTTC. Encoded protein: CASSSEPGLAGPWYF.

The chain couples TRBV20-1 to TRBJ2-5; 8 bases line up with TRBD1. There are 15 residues in the CDR3. Per the germline V gene, CDR1 is DFQATT and CDR2 is SNEGSKA (reference sequence). V lost 2 bases to trimming and J lost 11 bases; unmatched junction nucleotides: 16. This CDR3 reads CSARRTGGTYNEQYF. The CDR3 coding sequence is TGCAGTGCTAGAAGAACAGGGGGGACCTACAATGAGCAGTACTTC.